A single sample gave rise to the 21 T cell receptor beta chains below, sequenced in a study of T-cell reconstitution after alpha-beta-depleted transplantation in children. Unique molecular identifiers were built into the TCRbeta library. TCRdb re-derived calls from the PCR reads in MiXCR, one entry per CDR3 protein. The sample shows over 200,000 distinct CDR3 sequences, about 9.2% of them seen only once. This material consisted of PBMCs from the stem cell graft donor, taken from the stem cell graft. The source of these receptors is a human donor who donated a stem cell graft to a child with acute lymphoblastic leukemia.

In its sample, this clonotype was seen many times. The gene calls are TRBV29-1 and TRBJ2-7; the D gene is possibly TRBD1 (6 bases). The CDR3 runs 12 residues. V lost 5 bases, J lost 4 bases, and 12 bases lay in between. CDR1 is SQVTM, CDR2 ANQGSEA, per germline. The CDR3: CSVRSRGYEQYF. The CDR3 bases are TGCAGCGTTCGTAGCAGGGGATACGAGCAGTACTTC.

This clonotype was detected many times. The chain combines TRBV6-2 or TRBV6-3 with TRBJ2-2, with a weak D call TRBD2 (6 bases). Germline CDR1 and CDR2: MNHEY and SVGEGT. This CDR3 region has 15 residues. With 0 bases removed from V and 7 bases from J, the gap between germline ends came to 12 bases. As DNA, the CDR3 is TGTGCCAGCAGTTACTCTACTACTAGCTTCGGGGAGCTGTTTTTT. This gives the protein CASSYSTTSFGELFF.

The chain joins TRBV25-1 to TRBJ2-3; D remains ambiguous. From germline, CDR1 is MGHDK and CDR2 SYGVNS. Deletions cut 2 bases from V and 4 bases from J, with 7 bases between. This CDR3 comprises 13 residues. The CDR3 is CASSEEWSDTQYF. In DNA form, the CDR3 reads TGTGCCAGCAGTGAAGAGTGGTCAGATACGCAGTATTTT.

The chain is built from TRBV30 and TRBJ2-2, with TRBD2 identical over 8 bases. Trimming cost V 3 bases and J 6 bases; bases outside gene matches: 3. Germline loops: CDR1 GTSNPN, CDR2 SVGIG (reference sequence). The CDR3 is 13 residues long. The CDR3 reads CAWSGSGAGELFF. The CDR3 nucleotides read TGTGCCTGGAGCGGTAGCGGGGCCGGGGAGCTGTTTTTT.

This clonotype has at least ten counts. J is TRBJ2-7 and V is TRBV6-5, with TRBD1 matching over 10 bases. J lost 5 bases, V lost 4 bases, and 8 bases had no gene match. CDR1 MNHEY and CDR2 SVGAGI come from the germline V gene. The CDR3 extends over 15 amino acids. CDR3 bases: TGTGCCAGCAGTTCCGACAGGGGGCCCGTTCACGAGCAGTACTTC. Its protein product is CASSSDRGPVHEQYF.

This clonotype was counted at least ten times. One junction end does not reproduce the germline sequence, and a read error may be involved. The chain links TRBV5-1 to TRBJ2-3; D remains unclear. The CDR3 is 14 amino acids. Germline V gives CDR1 SGHRS, CDR2 YFSETQ. CDR3 loop: CASSLVVSTDTQYF. CDR3 nucleotides: TGCGCCAGCAGCTTGGTGGTTAGCACTGATACGCAGTATTTT. Together with reference TRBV5-1 and TRBJ2-3, the CDR3 gives the full variable domain: KAGVTQTPRYLIKTRGQQVTLSCSPISGHRSVSWYQQTPGQGLQFLFEYFSETQRNKGNFPGRFSGRQFSNSRSEMNVSTLELGDSALYLCASSLVVSTDTQYFGPGTRLTVL.

This clonotype was detected many times. The chain combines TRBV7-2 with TRBJ1-2, with D unclear. V lost 0 bases and J lost 2, with 10 bases in between. The CDR3 contains 15 residues. Looked up from germline, CDR1 is SGHTA and CDR2 is FQGNSA. Written as DNA, the CDR3 is TGTGCCAGCAGCTTAGCGACGGATGTCAACTATGGCTACACCTTC. Encoded protein: CASSLATDVNYGYTF.

This rearrangement joins TRBV6-5 to TRBJ2-5; TRBD2 matches at 8 bases. The CDR3 runs to 16 residues. Germline trimming cut 0 bases from V and 5 bases from J; bases unmatched to any gene: 8. CDR1 is MNHEY, CDR2 SVGAGI, per germline. The CDR3 DNA reads as TGTGCCAGCAGTTACTCGATTAGCGGGGCCGGGGAGACCCAGTACTTC. It specifies CASSYSISGAGETQYF.

This sequence joins TRBV19 and TRBJ1-2, with 8 nucleotides matching TRBD1. The CDR3 totals 14 residues. The trim removed 9 bases at V and 8 bases at J, leaving 14 bases unmatched. CDR1 is LNHDA, CDR2 SQIVND, per germline (reference sequence). CDR3 DNA: TGTGCCAGCAATGGACAGGGAAAGGTTTTCGGCTACACCTTC. Protein: CASNGQGKVFGYTF.

This clonotype has ten or more counts. V usage is TRBV9 and J usage is TRBJ1-2; 7 nucleotides align to TRBD1. V lost 3 bases to trimming and J lost 7 bases; unmatched junction nucleotides: 0. The CDR3 is made up of 11 amino acids. Per the germline V gene, CDR1 is SGDLS and CDR2 is YYNGEE. The CDR3 protein is CASSEGAGYTF. CDR3 nucleotide sequence: TGTGCCAGCAGCGAGGGGGCTGGCTACACCTTC.

This clonotype was seen a handful of times. The chain carries TRBV11-2 and TRBJ2-6, with D possibly TRBD1 on 7 matching bases. The ends were cut back, 4 bases at V and 0 bases at J, with 19 bases in the middle. Germline CDR1 is SGHAT and CDR2 is FQNNGV. The CDR3 has 19 amino acids. The CDR3 DNA reads as TGTGCCAGCAGCTCCAGGGGGGACTTCGTTAGCTCTGGGGCCAACGTCCTGACTTTC. Translation gives CASSSRGDFVSSGANVLTF.

There are many counts of this clonotype. This chain links TRBV20-1 with TRBJ1-2; D is perhaps TRBD1 (5 bases). The V end lost 0 bases, the J end lost 4 bases, and 15 bases lay between the germline ends. This CDR3 is 15 amino acids long. Germline CDR1 is DFQATT and CDR2 is SNEGSKA (reference sequence). CDR3 in amino acids: CSARDLGGVSYGYTF. The CDR3 bases are TGCAGTGCTAGAGATCTCGGGGGGGTGAGCTATGGCTACACCTTC.

Many counts were recorded for this clonotype. The rearrangement links TRBV27 to TRBJ1-2; tentative D call: TRBD1 (6 bases). Trimming removed 2 bases at V and 2 bases at J, with 6 bases between. There are 13 residues in the CDR3. Germline CDR1 reads MNHEY; CDR2 reads SMNVEV (reference sequence). CDR3 bases: TGTGCCAGCAGTTTACAGGGGAACTATGGCTACACCTTC. Protein sequence: CASSLQGNYGYTF.

This clonotype was found many times. This rearrangement joins TRBV4-1 to TRBJ2-1; 8 nucleotides agree with TRBD2. Per germline, CDR1 MGHRA and CDR2 YSYEKL. Unmatched junction bases numbered 8, after V lost 4 bases and J lost 0 bases. The CDR3 is made up of 17 amino acids. The CDR3 region is CASSLTSAGGSYNEQFF. The CDR3 DNA sequence: TGCGCCAGCAGCCTCACTTCGGCGGGAGGCTCCTACAATGAGCAGTTCTTC.

This clonotype has at least ten counts. J is TRBJ2-1 and V is TRBV5-4; tentative D call: TRBD1 (6 bases). V was pared by 1 base and J by 0 bases, with 11 bases between. The germline V gene encodes CDR1 SGHNT and CDR2 YYREEE (reference sequence). The CDR3 extends over 16 amino acids. CDR3 DNA: TGTGCCAGCAGCTTGACTGGACAGAGCTCCTACAATGAGCAGTTCTTC. Its translation is CASSLTGQSSYNEQFF.

This clonotype was observed a handful of times. The chain couples TRBV6-5 to TRBJ1-3, with 12 bases identical to TRBD1. Germline trimming cut 3 bases from V and 3 bases from J; bases unmatched to any gene: 6. This CDR3 contains 17 residues. Germline-derived CDR1 and CDR2 are MNHEY and SVGAGI. The chain's CDR3 is CASSYGGTGGNGNTIYF. The CDR3, as DNA: TGTGCCAGCAGTTATGGGGGGACAGGGGGCAATGGAAACACCATATATTTT.

This CDR3 is CSAGDYRALNYGYTF. The CDR3 coding sequence is TGCAGTGCCGGAGATTACAGGGCCCTTAACTATGGCTACACCTTC. The chain is built from TRBV20-1 and TRBJ1-2; TRBD1 might be the D (6 bases). Germline V gene data show CDR1 as DFQATT and CDR2 as SNEGSKA (reference sequence). CDR3 size: 15 residues. Trimming removed 6 bases at V and 1 base at J, with 18 bases between.

This clonotype occurred many times. V usage is TRBV4-1 and J usage is TRBJ2-7, with D perhaps assigned TRBD1 or TRBD2 (5 bases each). Trimming removed 1 base at V and 3 bases at J, with 19 bases between. Germline CDR1 and CDR2: MGHRA and YSYEKL. This CDR3 has 17 amino acids. The CDR3 protein is CASSQAGPMTTGYEQYF. The CDR3, as DNA: TGCGCCAGCAGCCAAGCGGGACCAATGACTACTGGCTACGAGCAGTACTTC.

The V gene is TRBV11-2, the J gene TRBJ1-4, with a weak D call TRBD1 (5 bases). CDR3 size: 13 residues. Germline V CDR1 and CDR2: SGHAT, FQNNGV. The V and J ends lost 5 bases and 8 bases respectively, with 12 bases between them. The CDR3 here is CASSPNRQEKLFF. For the CDR3, the DNA is TGTGCCAGCAGCCCCAATCGACAGGAAAAACTGTTTTTT.

Only a few counts were recorded for this clonotype. The rearrangement links TRBV7-6 to TRBJ1-1, with 10 bases fitting TRBD1. Per germline, CDR1 SGHVS and CDR2 FNYEAQ. There are 16 residues in the CDR3. V lost 5 bases to trimming and J lost 2 bases; unmatched junction nucleotides: 8. Here the CDR3 DNA reads TGTGCCAGCAGCGCATACCGGGACAGGGGTAACACTGAAGCTTTCTTT. Its protein is CASSAYRDRGNTEAFF.

This clonotype has just a few counts. V gene TRBV29-1 combines with J gene TRBJ2-7; D possibly uses TRBD1 or TRBD2 (5 bases each). The V gene lost 5 bases and the J gene lost 6 bases, with 11 bases spanning the gap. Germline assignment: CDR1 SQVTM and CDR2 ANQGSEA. This CDR3 has 11 amino acids. CDR3 nucleotide sequence: TGCAGCGTTACCCGTGGGGGCGAGCAGTACTTC. It translates to CSVTRGGEQYF.